This T cell receptor (beta chain) came from a study of blood T cell repertoires in COVID-19. Overall study context: COVID-19 samples, acute and convalescent, were from the United States, Italy and Spain.

The ends were cut back, 2 bases at V and 5 bases at J, with 12 bases in the middle. The CDR3 consists of 14 residues. The germline gives CDR1 KGHSH, CDR2 LQKENI. Original processing methods: Reference gene primer amplification in the assay estimated nucleated cell counts. Sequencing was performed with immunoSEQ multiplex PCR; in TCRdb, only in-frame clones are kept and a portion is missing. From that table come the V and J calls and clone size; the DNA was used to work out D and trimming. Of roughly 400,000 clones in the sample, about 88% were seen once. Which cohort a participant joined came from the clinical history participants gave. Individuals in the exposed group had encountered a COVID-19 case within 2 weeks preceding study entry.

This chain joins TRBV18 and TRBJ2-5, with D unresolved. Source material: PBMCs or T cells enriched from blood (not recorded which). The clonotype comes from a woman between 18 and 29 years old who had been exposed to COVID-19. CDR3 sequence (DNA): TGTGCCAGCTCACCATCAACAGTTACCGAGACCCAGTACTTC. Translation: CASSPSTVTETQYF.